The 14 T cell receptor beta chains below come from one sample, sequenced in a study of T cell clonotyping in hematopoietic cell transplantation. As for time point: recipient sample about 28 days before transplant, after cytoreduction. Assay: immunoSEQ multiplex PCR; the TCRdb copy retains only in-frame clones and omits some. In the table there are about 36,000 clones, 90% to 95% of which are singletons. Here the sequenced sample was peripheral blood mononuclear cells, taken before stem cell transplant. The receptors come from a man aged 40-49 years with chronic myeloid leukemia. Some clones in this sample may be carry-over from other donors' samples.

In its sample, this clone was seen once. The V call is TRBV29-1, the J call TRBJ1-5, with a tentative D call TRBD1 (5 bases). The CDR3 length is 15 residues. CDR1 is SQVTM and CDR2 is ANQGSEA in the germline V gene. The ends were cut back, 6 bases at V and 0 bases at J, with 15 bases in the middle. CDR3 amino acids: CSVTETSNSNQPQHF. The CDR3 region has the DNA TGCAGCGTGACAGAAACCTCTAATAGCAATCAGCCCCAGCATTTT.

The rearrangement uses TRBV7-3 and TRBJ2-5; either TRBD1 or TRBD2 may supply D (5 bases each). Germline V CDR1 and CDR2: SGHTA, FQGTGA. The CDR3 covers 13 residues. V gave up 1 base and J gave up 3 bases, with 6 bases separating them. For the CDR3, the DNA is TGTGCCAGCAGCTTAATGGGGGAAGAGACCCAGTACTTC. Translating it yields CASSLMGEETQYF. Filled out from reference TRBV7-3 and TRBJ2-5, the complete variable domain reads GAGVSQTPSNKVTEKGKYVELRCDPISGHTALYWYRQSLGQGPEFLIYFQGTGAADDSGLPNDRFFAVRPEGSVSTLKIQRTERGDSAVYLCASSLMGEETQYFGPGTRLLVL.

The chain uses TRBV4-3 and TRBJ2-7; 8 nucleotides agree with TRBD1. CDR1 LGHNA and CDR2 YSLEER come from the germline V gene. The CDR3 runs to 15 residues. V shed 3 bases and J 3 bases; nucleotides not matched to a gene: 7. The CDR3 DNA sequence: TGCGCCAGCAGCCACCGACAGGGGCCTTTCTACGAGCAGTACTTC. Its translation: CASSHRQGPFYEQYF.

The chain has TRBV19 and TRBJ2-7; 9 bases are a match to TRBD1. CDR1 LNHDA and CDR2 SQIVND come from the germline V gene (reference sequence). The CDR3 is 15 residues long. V lost 5 bases to trimming and J lost 7 bases; unmatched junction nucleotides: 12. The CDR3 protein is CASSVDGQGLREQYF. The CDR3 DNA sequence: TGTGCCAGTAGTGTCGATGGACAGGGGCTTAGAGAGCAGTACTTC.

The chain carries TRBV9 and TRBJ1-2; possibly TRBD1 for D (6 bases). CDR3 length equals 12 residues. Trimming took 0 bases from V and 13 from J, leaving 13 bases between them. The germline V gene has CDR1 SGDLS and CDR2 YYNGEE. The CDR3 nucleotides read TGTGCCAGCAGCGTAGTCGAGGGGGGACCCACCTTC. Protein: CASSVVEGGPTF.

The chain joins TRBV19 to TRBJ1-5, with D possibly being TRBD1 (6 bases). V lost 3 bases and J 3 bases, leaving 12 bases between the germline ends. The CDR3 is 15 residues long. Germline V lookup: CDR1 LNHDA, CDR2 SQIVND (reference sequence). CDR3 nucleotides: TGTGCCAGTAGTATCAAGGGACAACTCAATCAGCCCCAGCATTTT. This sequence encodes CASSIKGQLNQPQHF.

This clone appeared a single time. The DNA of the CDR3 is TGTGCCAGCAGTTTGACATCTGACAGGGCGGACGAGCAGTACTTC. This codes for CASSLTSDRADEQYF. The chain recombines TRBV28 with TRBJ2-7, with TRBD1 identical over 7 bases. The trim removed 3 bases at V and 5 bases at J, leaving 10 bases unmatched. From germline, CDR1 is MDHEN and CDR2 SYDVKM. This CDR3 has 15 residues.

This rearrangement joins TRBV7-3 to TRBJ2-1, with D unclear. This CDR3 comprises 13 residues. Germline CDR1 and CDR2: SGHTA and FQGTGA. V lost 5 bases, J lost 8 bases, and 13 bases lay in between. CDR3 coding DNA: TGTGCCAGCAGCCCCCCCGCGAGCGATGAGCAGTTCTTC. This sequence encodes CASSPPASDEQFF.

J is TRBJ2-7 and V is TRBV19, with 9 bases fitting TRBD1. CDR3 size: 14 residues. Germline assignment: CDR1 LNHDA and CDR2 SQIVND (reference sequence). Trimming removed 2 bases from V and 6 bases from J; junction bases left unmatched: 5. CDR3 loop: CASSIRDRAVEQYF. The CDR3 DNA follows: TGTGCCAGTAGTATACGGGACAGGGCCGTCGAGCAGTACTTC.

This clone was seen once. V usage is TRBV7-9 and J usage is TRBJ1-2; 9 nucleotides agree with TRBD1. The CDR3 length is 15 residues. The germline gives CDR1 SEHNR, CDR2 FQNEAQ (reference sequence). Unmatched junction bases numbered 11, after V lost 5 bases and J lost 7 bases. CDR3: CASSTYGQGSSGYTF. The CDR3 DNA sequence: TGTGCCAGCAGCACATACGGACAGGGGTCCAGTGGCTACACCTTC.

The rearrangement links TRBV14 to TRBJ1-1, with a possible D match to TRBD1 (5 bases). Looked up from germline, CDR1 is SGHDN and CDR2 is FVKESK. Between the trimmed V and J ends, which lost 2 bases and 7 bases, there was a span of 11 bases. The CDR3 runs to 13 residues. The CDR3 here is CASSQLWDGEAFF. The CDR3 region has the DNA TGTGCCAGCAGCCAACTCTGGGACGGTGAAGCTTTCTTT.

The V call is TRBV4-2, the J call TRBJ1-2, with a tentative D call TRBD1 (5 bases). CDR1 LGHNA and CDR2 YNFKEQ come from the germline V gene. The CDR3 extends over 14 amino acids. V shed 0 bases and J shed 2 bases, with 7 bases lying between them. CDR3 nucleotide sequence: TGTGCCAGCAGCCAAGAAAAGGGGAACTATGGCTACACCTTC. It translates to CASSQEKGNYGYTF.

The chain has TRBV6-6 and TRBJ1-4; no clear D. Trimming removed 8 bases from V and 7 bases from J, with 17 bases in between. Germline CDR1 MNHNY, CDR2 SVGAGI (reference sequence). The CDR3 contains 14 residues. In DNA, the CDR3 is TGTGCCAGCTCTGGCGGGGTGTGGGTTGAAAAACTGTTTTTT. Translating it yields CASSGGVWVEKLFF.

The V call is TRBV6-6, the J call TRBJ1-5; no clear D gene. Germline assignment: CDR1 MNHNY and CDR2 SVGAGI (reference sequence). V was shortened by 6 bases and J by 1 base, with 10 bases between the two germline ends. The CDR3 covers 14 residues. DNA for the CDR3: TGTGCCAGCAGGTCTATATTAAGCAATCAGCCCCAGCATTTT. This sequence encodes CASRSILSNQPQHF.